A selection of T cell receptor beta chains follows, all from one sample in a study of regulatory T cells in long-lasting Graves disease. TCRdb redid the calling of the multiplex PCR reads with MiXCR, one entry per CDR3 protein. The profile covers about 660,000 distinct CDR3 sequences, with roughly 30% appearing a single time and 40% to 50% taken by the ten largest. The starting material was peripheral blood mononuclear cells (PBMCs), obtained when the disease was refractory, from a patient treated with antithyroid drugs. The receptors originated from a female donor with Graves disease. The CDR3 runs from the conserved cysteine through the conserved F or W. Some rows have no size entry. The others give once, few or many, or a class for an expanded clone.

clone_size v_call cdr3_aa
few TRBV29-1 CSVERQGLNEQYF
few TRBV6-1 CASMRVAGAQAYEQYF
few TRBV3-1 CASSPGRTSGRAFDTGELFF
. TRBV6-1 CASSGQGFDGYTF
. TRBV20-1 CSARPPGRSYEQYF
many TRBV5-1 CASSLGRSNTEAFF
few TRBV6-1 CASSTGTAKAFF
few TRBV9 CASSVDASGSFYEQYF
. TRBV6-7 CASSQTGTSGCGETQYF
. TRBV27 CASSLLTGGGQPQHF